These T cell receptor beta chains were read from a single sample in a study of PD-1 blockade in classical Hodgkin lymphoma. Profiling relied on immunoSEQ multiplex PCR, and the TCRdb table lists in-frame clones only, not all of them. Of around 57,000 clones in the sample, 86% are singletons; the top ten hold approximately 6.8%. The material was peripheral blood mononuclear cells (PBMCs), obtained before the fourth cycle of nivolumab. The receptors come from a human donor with classical Hodgkin lymphoma. CDR3s include the opening cysteine and the closing phenylalanine or tryptophan. The D gene is left open where the match is weak. Some rows have no size entry. The others give once, few or many, or a class for an expanded clone.

-,TRBV6-5,-,TRBJ1-1,15,CASSLLTEQNTEAFF,TGTGCCAGCAGCCTACTCACGGAACAGAACACTGAAGCTTTCTTT
-,TRBV9,once,TRBJ2-7,15,CASSVGGSDAYEQYF,TGTGCCAGCAGCGTAGGAGGGTCTGATGCCTACGAGCAGTACTTC
TRBD1,TRBV5-1,-,TRBJ2-7,13,CASRPTGVYEQYF,TGCGCCAGCAGACCTACAGGGGTCTACGAGCAGTACTTC
TRBD2,TRBV19,-,TRBJ2-1,14,CASRLAGGGNEQFF,TGTGCCAGTAGACTAGCGGGAGGTGGTAATGAGCAGTTCTTC
TRBD1,TRBV5-1,once,TRBJ2-6,15,CASSWDSSGANVLTF,TGCGCCAGCAGCTGGGACAGCTCTGGGGCCAACGTCCTGACTTTC
TRBD1,TRBV28,-,TRBJ1-3,18,CASSLTRSRGLSRNTIYF,TGTGCCAGCAGTTTAACCCGTAGCAGGGGGCTTTCGCGAAACACCATATATTTT
TRBD1,TRBV2,-,TRBJ2-1,15,CASTRWDRGANEQFF,TGTGCCAGTACCCGCTGGGACAGGGGAGCCAATGAGCAGTTCTTC
TRBD1,TRBV5-1,-,TRBJ1-5,16,CASSLGTGKDHQPQHF,TGCGCCAGCAGCCTCGGGACAGGCAAAGATCACCAGCCCCAGCATTTT
-,TRBV7-2,few,TRBJ2-3,12,CASSLAESAQYF,TGTGCCAGCAGCTTAGCGGAGTCCGCGCAGTATTTT
TRBD2,TRBV9,-,TRBJ2-2,17,CASSVGLAGGGTGELFF,TGTGCCAGCAGCGTAGGGCTAGCGGGAGGAGGCACCGGGGAGCTGTTTTTT
-,TRBV7-2,-,TRBJ1-5,13,CASSLQGNQPQHF,TGTGCCAGCAGCTTACAGGGCAATCAGCCCCAGCATTTT
-,TRBV5-1,-,TRBJ1-1,13,CATRDTPNTEAFF,TGCGCCACAAGGGACACCCCGAACACTGAAGCTTTCTTT
-,TRBV14,-,TRBJ2-3,16,CASSQGFGGVTDTQYF,TGTGCCAGCAGCCAAGGTTTCGGGGGAGTGACAGATACGCAGTATTTT
-,TRBV5-1,-,TRBJ1-4,13,CASSPLPNEKLFF,TGCGCCAGCAGCCCCCTCCCTAATGAAAAACTGTTTTTT
TRBD1,TRBV9,-,TRBJ1-6,16,CASSAGGQGKISPLHF,TGTGCCAGCAGCGCCGGGGGACAGGGGAAGATTTCACCCCTCCACTTT
-,TRBV7-9,-,TRBJ2-5,13,CASSLWKQETQYF,TGTGCCAGCAGCTTATGGAAACAAGAGACCCAGTACTTC
-,TRBV6-5,once,TRBJ1-5,15,CASSYQGYSNQPQHF,TGTGCCAGCAGTTACCAGGGGTATAGCAATCAGCCCCAGCATTTT
TRBD2,TRBV6-6,-,TRBJ2-2,15,CASRPPRGDTGELFF,TGTGCCAGCAGGCCCCCTCGGGGGGACACCGGGGAGCTGTTTTTT
-,TRBV10-3,few,TRBJ2-5,13,CAISEPREETQYF,TGTGCCATCAGTGAGCCAAGGGAAGAGACCCAGTACTTC
TRBD1,TRBV28,-,TRBJ1-5,18,CASSPLGIEGDRLEPQHF,TGTGCCAGCAGTCCGCTGGGGATAGAGGGGGACAGGTTAGAGCCCCAGCATTTT
TRBD2,TRBV28,-,TRBJ2-3,15,CASSATSGSSKGQYF,TGTGCCAGCAGCGCTACTAGCGGGTCAAGTAAAGGGCAGTATTTT
-,TRBV7-2,-,TRBJ2-2,15,CASSLVKLNTGELFF,TGTGCCAGCAGCTTAGTCAAACTGAACACCGGGGAGCTGTTTTTT
TRBD1,TRBV28,few,TRBJ2-7,14,CASSFRTGSYEQYF,TGTGCCAGCAGTTTTCGGACAGGCAGCTACGAGCAGTACTTC
-,TRBV27,-,TRBJ2-1,14,CASSPSGHANEQFF,TGTGCCAGCAGCCCCTCGGGGCATGCAAATGAGCAGTTCTTC
TRBD2,TRBV6-6,-,TRBJ2-3,16,CASSRLAGGRTDTQYF,TGTGCCAGCAGTCGACTAGCGGGGGGGCGCACAGATACGCAGTATTTT
TRBD1,TRBV5-1,-,TRBJ2-7,14,CASILWTGAYEQYF,TGCGCCAGCATCCTCTGGACAGGGGCCTACGAGCAGTACTTC
-,TRBV2,-,TRBJ2-7,14,CASSDLGGRYEQYF,TGTGCCAGCAGTGACCTAGGGGGACGCTACGAGCAGTACTTC